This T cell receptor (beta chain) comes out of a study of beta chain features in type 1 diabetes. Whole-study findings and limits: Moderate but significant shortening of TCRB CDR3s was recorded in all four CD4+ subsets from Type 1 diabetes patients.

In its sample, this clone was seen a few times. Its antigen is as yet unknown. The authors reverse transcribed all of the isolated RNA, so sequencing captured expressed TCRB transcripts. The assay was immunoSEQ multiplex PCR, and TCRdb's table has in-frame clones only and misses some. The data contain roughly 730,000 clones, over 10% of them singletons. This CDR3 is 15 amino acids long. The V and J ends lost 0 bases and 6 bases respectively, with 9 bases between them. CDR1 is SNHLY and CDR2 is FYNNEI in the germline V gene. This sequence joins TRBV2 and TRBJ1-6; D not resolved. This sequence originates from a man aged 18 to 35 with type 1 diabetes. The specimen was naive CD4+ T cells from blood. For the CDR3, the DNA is TGTGCCAGCAGTGAAGCGGTCGGGAGTAATTCACCCCTCCACTTT. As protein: CASSEAVGSNSPLHF.